These 2 T cell receptor beta chains originate from one sample sequenced in a study of Ad26.COV2.S vaccination and SARS-CoV-2 variants. Generated by immunoSEQ multiplex PCR, the TCRdb table keeps only in-frame clones and is missing some. Of fewer than 500,000 clones listed, 80% to 95% are singletons. The treatment: roughly 20 received Ad26.COV2.S at low or high dose, single or two shots; several received placebo; per-sample allocation not given. The samples were gathered on day 63 after the first injection of vaccine or placebo. This specimen was peripheral blood, taken in a trial of Ad26.COV2.S vaccine versus placebo. Receptor source: a person between 18 and 65 years old who received the Ad26.COV2.S COVID-19 vaccine or a placebo.

The chain joins TRBV6-5 to TRBJ2-3; D might be TRBD2 (5 bases). Trimming took off 6 bases at V and 1 base at J, with 14 bases between the two ends. The germline CDR1 and CDR2 sequences are MNHEY and SVGAGI. The length of the CDR3 is 15 residues. The CDR3 loop reads CASSAVMGGTDTQYF. In DNA form, the CDR3 reads TGTGCCAGCAGCGCCGTGATGGGAGGCACAGATACGCAGTATTTT.

V usage is TRBV5-4 and J usage is TRBJ1-1, with 7 nucleotides matching TRBD1. Germline loops: CDR1 SGHNT, CDR2 YYREEE (reference sequence). After removal of 4 bases from V and 0 bases from J, the junction contained 3 bases not matched to a gene. The CDR3 is 14 amino acids. CDR3 nucleotides: TGTGCCAGCAGCCGGGACAGCGTGAACACTGAAGCTTTCTTT. Its protein is CASSRDSVNTEAFF.